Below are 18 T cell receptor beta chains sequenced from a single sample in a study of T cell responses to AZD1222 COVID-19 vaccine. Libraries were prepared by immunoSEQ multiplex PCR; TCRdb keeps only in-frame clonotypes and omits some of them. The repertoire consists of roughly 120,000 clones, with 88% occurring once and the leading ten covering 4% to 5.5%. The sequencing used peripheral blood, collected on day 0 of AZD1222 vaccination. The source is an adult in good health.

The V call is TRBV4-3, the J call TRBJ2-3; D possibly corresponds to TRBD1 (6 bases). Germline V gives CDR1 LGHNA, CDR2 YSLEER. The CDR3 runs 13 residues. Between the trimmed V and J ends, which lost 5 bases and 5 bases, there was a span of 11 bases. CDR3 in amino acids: CASSITGLDTQYF. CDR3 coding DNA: TGCGCCAGCAGCATTACAGGGCTAGATACGCAGTATTTT.

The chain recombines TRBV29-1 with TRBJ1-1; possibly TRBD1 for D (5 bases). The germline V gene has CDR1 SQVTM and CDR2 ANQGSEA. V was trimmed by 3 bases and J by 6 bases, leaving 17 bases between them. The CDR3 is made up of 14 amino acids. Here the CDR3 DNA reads TGCAGCGTTGACAAACGGGGGATAGGGGCTGAAGCTTTCTTT. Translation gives CSVDKRGIGAEAFF. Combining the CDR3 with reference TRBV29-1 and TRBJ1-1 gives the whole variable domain SAVISQKPSRDICQRGTSLTIQCQVDSQVTMMFWYRQQPGQSLTLIATANQGSEATYESGFVIDKFPISRPNLTFSTLTVSNMSPEDSSIYLCSVDKRGIGAEAFFGQGTRLTVV.

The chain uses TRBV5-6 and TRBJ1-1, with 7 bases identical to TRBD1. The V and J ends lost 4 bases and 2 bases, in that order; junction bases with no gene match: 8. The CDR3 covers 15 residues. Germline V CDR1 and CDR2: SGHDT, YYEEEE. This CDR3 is CASSLVGQPNTEAFF. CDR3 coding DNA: TGTGCCAGCAGCCTTGTGGGACAGCCAAACACTGAAGCTTTCTTT. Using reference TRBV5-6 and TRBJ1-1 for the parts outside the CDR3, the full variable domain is DAGVTQSPTHLIKTRGQQVTLRCSPKSGHDTVSWYQQALGQGPQFIFQYYEEEERQRGNFPDRFSGHQFPNYSSELNVNALLLGDSALYLCASSLVGQPNTEAFFGQGTRLTVV.

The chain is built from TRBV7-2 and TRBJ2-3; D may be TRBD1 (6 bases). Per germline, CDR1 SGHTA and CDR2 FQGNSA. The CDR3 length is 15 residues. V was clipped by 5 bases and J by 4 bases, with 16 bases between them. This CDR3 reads CASSHIGQTPDTQYF. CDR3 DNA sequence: TGTGCCAGCAGCCACATCGGACAGACGCCAGATACGCAGTATTTT.

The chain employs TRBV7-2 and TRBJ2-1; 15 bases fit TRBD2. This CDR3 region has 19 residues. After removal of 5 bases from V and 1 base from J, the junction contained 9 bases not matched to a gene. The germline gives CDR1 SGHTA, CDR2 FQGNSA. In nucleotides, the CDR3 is TGTGCCAGCAGCATCCCGGGGACTAGCGGGGGGATTTCCTACAATGAGCAGTTCTTC. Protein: CASSIPGTSGGISYNEQFF.

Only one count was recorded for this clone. In nucleotides, the CDR3 is TGTGCCAGCTCCTCCGGACAGGGGGTTTTTTACGAGCAGTACTTC. Protein: CASSSGQGVFYEQYF. The chain couples TRBV18 to TRBJ2-7; TRBD1 matches 10 bases. V shed 6 bases, J shed 4 bases, and the junction held 9 bases outside the gene matches. The CDR3 runs to 15 residues. Germline CDR1 reads KGHSH; CDR2 reads LQKENI.

The CDR3 coding sequence is TGTGCCACCAGCAGAGATAAAACAGGCGGCTCTGGAAACACCATATATTTT. Protein product: CATSRDKTGGSGNTIYF. The rearrangement links TRBV15 to TRBJ1-3; possibly TRBD1 for D (5 bases). From germline, CDR1 is LNHNV and CDR2 YYDKDF (reference sequence). V was clipped by 0 bases and J by 0 bases, with 12 bases between them. The CDR3 extends over 17 amino acids. The whole variable domain, remainder taken from reference TRBV15 and TRBJ1-3, is DAMVIQNPRYQVTQFGKPVTLSCSQTLNHNVMYWYQQKSSQAPKLLFHYYDKDFNNEADTPDNFQSRRPNTSFCFLDIRSPGLGDTAMYLCATSRDKTGGSGNTIYFGEGSWLTVV.

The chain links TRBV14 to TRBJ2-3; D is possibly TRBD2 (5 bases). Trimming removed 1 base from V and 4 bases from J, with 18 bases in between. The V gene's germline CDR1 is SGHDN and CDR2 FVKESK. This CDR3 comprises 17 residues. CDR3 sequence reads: CASSQGIFTRIADTQYF. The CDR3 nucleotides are TGTGCCAGCAGCCAAGGGATTTTCACTAGAATAGCAGATACGCAGTATTTT.

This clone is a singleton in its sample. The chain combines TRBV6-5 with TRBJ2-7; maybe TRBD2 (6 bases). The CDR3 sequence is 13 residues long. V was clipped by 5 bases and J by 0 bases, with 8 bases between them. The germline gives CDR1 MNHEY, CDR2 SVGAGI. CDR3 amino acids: CASSTGGSYEQYF. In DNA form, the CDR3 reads TGTGCCAGCAGTACCGGGGGCTCCTACGAGCAGTACTTC.

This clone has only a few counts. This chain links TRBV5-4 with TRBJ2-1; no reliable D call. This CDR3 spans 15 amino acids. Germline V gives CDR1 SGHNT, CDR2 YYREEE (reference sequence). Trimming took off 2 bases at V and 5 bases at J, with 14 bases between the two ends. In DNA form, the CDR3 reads TGTGCCAGCAGCTTATGGCAGGCCCTCAACAATGAGCAGTTCTTC. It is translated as CASSLWQALNNEQFF.

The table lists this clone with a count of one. CDR3 sequence (DNA): TGTGCCAGCAGTTACATACAGGCCGGTGGTGAAAAACTGTTTTTT. Its protein is CASSYIQAGGEKLFF. The chain is built from TRBV6-6 and TRBJ1-4, with D tentatively TRBD1 (5 bases). Germline loops: CDR1 MNHNY, CDR2 SVGAGI (reference sequence). Deletions cut 2 bases from V and 7 bases from J, with 14 bases between. This CDR3 comprises 15 residues.

CDR3 residues: CASHGQGSTNTEAFF. The CDR3 DNA reads as TGCGCCAGCCACGGACAGGGTTCGACGAACACTGAAGCTTTCTTT. The rearrangement joins TRBV5-1 to TRBJ1-1; 8 positions agree with TRBD1. CDR1 is SGHRS, CDR2 YFSETQ, per germline. V trimming: 7 bases; J trimming: 1 base; junction bases outside the gene matches: 9. The CDR3 runs 15 residues. The full variable domain, rest sourced from reference TRBV5-1 and TRBJ1-1, is KAGVTQTPRYLIKTRGQQVTLSCSPISGHRSVSWYQQTPGQGLQFLFEYFSETQRNKGNFPGRFSGRQFSNSRSEMNVSTLELGDSALYLCASHGQGSTNTEAFFGQGTRLTVV.

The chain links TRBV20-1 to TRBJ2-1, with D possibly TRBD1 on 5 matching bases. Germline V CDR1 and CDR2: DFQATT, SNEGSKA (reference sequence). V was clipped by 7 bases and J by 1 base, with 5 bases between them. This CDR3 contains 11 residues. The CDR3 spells CSGTSYNEQFF. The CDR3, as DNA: TGCAGTGGGACATCCTACAATGAGCAGTTCTTC.

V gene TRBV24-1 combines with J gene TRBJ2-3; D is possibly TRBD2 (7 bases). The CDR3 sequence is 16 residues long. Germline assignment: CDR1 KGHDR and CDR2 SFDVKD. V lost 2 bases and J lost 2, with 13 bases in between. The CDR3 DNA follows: TGTGCCACCAGTGATTGGGGGGGCCGGGACACAGATACGCAGTATTTT. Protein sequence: CATSDWGGRDTDTQYF.

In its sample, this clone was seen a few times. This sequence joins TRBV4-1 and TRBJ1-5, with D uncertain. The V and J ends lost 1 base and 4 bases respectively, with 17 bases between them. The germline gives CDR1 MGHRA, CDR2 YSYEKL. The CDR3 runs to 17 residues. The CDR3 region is CASSQGLRSGLNQPQHF. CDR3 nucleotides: TGCGCCAGCAGCCAAGGTCTAAGGAGCGGCTTAAATCAGCCCCAGCATTTT.

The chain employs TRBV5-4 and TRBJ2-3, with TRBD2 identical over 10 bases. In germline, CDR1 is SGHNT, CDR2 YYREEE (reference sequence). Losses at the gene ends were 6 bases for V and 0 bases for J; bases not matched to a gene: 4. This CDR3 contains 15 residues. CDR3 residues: CASNLAGGSTDTQYF. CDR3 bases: TGTGCCAGCAACTTAGCGGGGGGAAGCACAGATACGCAGTATTTT.

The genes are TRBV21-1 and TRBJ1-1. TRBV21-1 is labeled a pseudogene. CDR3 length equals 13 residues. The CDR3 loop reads CASSKEGNTEAFF. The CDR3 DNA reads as TGTGCCAGCAGCAAAGAAGGGAACACTGAAGCTTTCTTT.

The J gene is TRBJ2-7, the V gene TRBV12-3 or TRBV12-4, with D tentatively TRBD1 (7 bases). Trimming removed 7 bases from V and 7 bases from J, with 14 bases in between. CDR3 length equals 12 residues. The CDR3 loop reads CASTGGLGEQYF. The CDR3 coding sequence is TGTGCCAGCACAGGGGGACTGGGGGAGCAGTACTTC.